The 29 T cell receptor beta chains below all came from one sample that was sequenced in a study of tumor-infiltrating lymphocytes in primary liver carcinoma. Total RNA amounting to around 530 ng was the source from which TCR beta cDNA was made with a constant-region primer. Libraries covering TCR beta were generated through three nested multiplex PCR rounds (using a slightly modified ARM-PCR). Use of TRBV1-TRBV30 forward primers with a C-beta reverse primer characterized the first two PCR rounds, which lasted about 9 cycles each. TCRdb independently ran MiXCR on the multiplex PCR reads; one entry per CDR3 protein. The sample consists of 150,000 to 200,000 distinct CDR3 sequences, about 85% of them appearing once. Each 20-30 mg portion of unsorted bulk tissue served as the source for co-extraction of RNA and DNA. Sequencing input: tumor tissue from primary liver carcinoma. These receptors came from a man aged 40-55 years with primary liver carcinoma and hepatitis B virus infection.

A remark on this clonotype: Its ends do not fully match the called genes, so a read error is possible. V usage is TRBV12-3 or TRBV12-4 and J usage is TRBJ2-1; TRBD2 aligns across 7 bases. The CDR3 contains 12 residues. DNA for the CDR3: TGTGCCAGGGCCGGGAGGAGAAATGAGCAGCTCTTC. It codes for CARAGRRNEQLF.

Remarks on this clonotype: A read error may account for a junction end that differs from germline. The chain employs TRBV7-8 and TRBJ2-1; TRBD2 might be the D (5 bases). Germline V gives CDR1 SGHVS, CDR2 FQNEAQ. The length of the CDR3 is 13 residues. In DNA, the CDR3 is TGTGTCAGCAGCTTAGTCGGGAAGGGAGAGGAGTCCTTC. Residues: CVSSLVGKGEESF. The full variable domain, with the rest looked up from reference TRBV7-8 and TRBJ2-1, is GAGVSQSPRYKVAKRGQDVALRCDPISGHVSLFWYQQALGQGPEFLTYFQNEAQLDKSGLPSDRFFAERPEGSVSTLKIQRTQQEDSAVYLCVSSLVGKGEESFGPGTRLTVL.

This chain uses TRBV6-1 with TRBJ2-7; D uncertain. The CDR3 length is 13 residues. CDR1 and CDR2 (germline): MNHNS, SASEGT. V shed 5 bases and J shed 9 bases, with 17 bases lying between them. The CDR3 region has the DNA TGTGCCAGCAGTTTGGTCCCTACCGGCGTGCAGTACTTC. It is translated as CASSLVPTGVQYF.

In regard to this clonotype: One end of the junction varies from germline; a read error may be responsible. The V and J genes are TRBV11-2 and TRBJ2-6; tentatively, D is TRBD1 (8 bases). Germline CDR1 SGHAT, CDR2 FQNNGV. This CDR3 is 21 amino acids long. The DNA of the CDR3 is TGTGCCTGCAGCAGGGGGGGAGACAGGGGCATTTCCCTCTCTGGGGCCGACGTCCCGACTTTC. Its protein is CACSRGGDRGISLSGADVPTF.

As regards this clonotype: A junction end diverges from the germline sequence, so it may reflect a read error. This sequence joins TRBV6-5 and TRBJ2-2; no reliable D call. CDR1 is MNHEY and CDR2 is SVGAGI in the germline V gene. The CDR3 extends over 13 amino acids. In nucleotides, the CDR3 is TGTGCCAGCATTTACCAAGACACAGGGGAGCTGTTTTTT. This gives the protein CASIYQDTGELFF.

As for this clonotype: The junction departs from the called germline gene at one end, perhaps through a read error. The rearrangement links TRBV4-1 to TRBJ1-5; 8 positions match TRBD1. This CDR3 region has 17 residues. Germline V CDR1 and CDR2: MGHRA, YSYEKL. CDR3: CSSSQENLPGGNQPQHF. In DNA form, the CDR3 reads TGCTCCAGCAGCCAAGAAAATCTCCCAGGGGGCAATCAGCCTCAGCATTTT.

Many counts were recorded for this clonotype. For the CDR3, the DNA is TGTGCCAGCAGCCTAGGGATATCGAACACTGAAGCTTTCTTT. Protein sequence: CASSLGISNTEAFF. This chain links TRBV14 with TRBJ1-1; D gene unclear. Trimming left V 4 bases short and J 1 base short, with 10 bases between. The V gene's germline CDR1 is SGHDN and CDR2 FVKESK. This CDR3 comprises 14 residues.

The CDR3 DNA follows: TGTGCAAGTAGCCTGCGTTCGGGCTACGAGCAGTACTTC. Its translation: CASSLRSGYEQYF. The V gene is TRBV11-1, the J gene TRBJ2-7; D gene ambiguous. Germline V gives CDR1 SGHAT, CDR2 FQDESV (reference sequence). The CDR3 is 13 amino acids. The complete variable domain, with remaining parts taken from reference TRBV11-1 and TRBJ2-7, reads EAEVAQSPRYKITEKSQAVAFWCDPISGHATLYWYRQILGQGPELLVQFQDESVVDDSQLPKDRFSAERLKGVDSTLKIQPAELGDSAMYLCASSLRSGYEQYFGPGTRLTVT.

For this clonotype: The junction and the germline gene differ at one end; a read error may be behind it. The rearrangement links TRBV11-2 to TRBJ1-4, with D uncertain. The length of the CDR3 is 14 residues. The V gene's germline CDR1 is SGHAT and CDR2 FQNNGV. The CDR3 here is CTSSKHSANEKLFF. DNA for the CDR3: TGTACCAGCAGCAAGCACTCGGCTAATGAAAAACTGTTTTTT.

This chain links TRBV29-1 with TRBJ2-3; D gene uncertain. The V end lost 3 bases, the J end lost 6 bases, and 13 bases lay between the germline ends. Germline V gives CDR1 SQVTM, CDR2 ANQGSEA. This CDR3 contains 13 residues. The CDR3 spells CSVDAVVYDTQYF. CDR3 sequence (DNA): TGCAGCGTTGACGCGGTAGTGTACGATACGCAGTATTTT.

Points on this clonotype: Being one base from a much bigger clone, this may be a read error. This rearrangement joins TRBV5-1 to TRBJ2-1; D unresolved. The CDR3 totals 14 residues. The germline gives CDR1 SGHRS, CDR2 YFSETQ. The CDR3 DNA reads TGCGCCATCAGCTTGGTAGGCCCCACGAATGAGCAGTTCTTC. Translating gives CAISLVGPTNEQFF.

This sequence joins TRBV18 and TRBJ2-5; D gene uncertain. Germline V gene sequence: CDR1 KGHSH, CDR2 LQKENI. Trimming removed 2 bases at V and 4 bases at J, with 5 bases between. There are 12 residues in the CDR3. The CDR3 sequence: CASSPVRETQYF. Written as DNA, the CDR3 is TGTGCCAGCTCACCAGTACGAGAGACCCAGTACTTC. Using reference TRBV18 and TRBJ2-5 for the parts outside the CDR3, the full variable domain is NAGVMQNPRHLVRRRGQEARLRCSPMKGHSHVYWYRQLPEEGLKFMVYLQKENIIDESGMPKERFSAEFPKEGPSILRIQQVVRGDSAAYFCASSPVRETQYFGPGTRLLVL.

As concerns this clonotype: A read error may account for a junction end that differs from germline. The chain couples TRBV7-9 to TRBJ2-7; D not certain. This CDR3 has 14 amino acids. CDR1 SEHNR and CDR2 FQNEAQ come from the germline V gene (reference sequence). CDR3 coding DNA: TGTGCCAGCAGCTTAGCCTCGACTCCATACGGGCAGTATTTC. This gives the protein CASSLASTPYGQYF.

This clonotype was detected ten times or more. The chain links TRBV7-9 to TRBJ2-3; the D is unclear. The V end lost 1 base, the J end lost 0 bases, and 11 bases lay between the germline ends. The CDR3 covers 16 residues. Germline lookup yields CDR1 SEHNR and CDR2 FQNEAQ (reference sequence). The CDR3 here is CASSLGFGRSTDTQYF. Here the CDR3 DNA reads TGTGCCAGCAGCTTAGGCTTCGGCCGTAGCACAGATACGCAGTATTTT.

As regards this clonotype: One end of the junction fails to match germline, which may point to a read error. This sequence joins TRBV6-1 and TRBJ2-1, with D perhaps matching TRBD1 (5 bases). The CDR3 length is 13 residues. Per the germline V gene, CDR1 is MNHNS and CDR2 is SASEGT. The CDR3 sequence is CASRGAGPNERFF. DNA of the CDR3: TGTGCCAGCAGAGGGGCTGGACCGAATGAGCGGTTCTTC.

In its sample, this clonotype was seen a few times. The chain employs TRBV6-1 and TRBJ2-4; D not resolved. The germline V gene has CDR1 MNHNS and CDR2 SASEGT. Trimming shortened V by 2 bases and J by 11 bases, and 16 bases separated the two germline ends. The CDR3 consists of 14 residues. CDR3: CASSEITTVNFQYF. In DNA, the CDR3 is TGTGCCAGCAGTGAAATCACCACAGTAAATTTTCAGTACTTC.

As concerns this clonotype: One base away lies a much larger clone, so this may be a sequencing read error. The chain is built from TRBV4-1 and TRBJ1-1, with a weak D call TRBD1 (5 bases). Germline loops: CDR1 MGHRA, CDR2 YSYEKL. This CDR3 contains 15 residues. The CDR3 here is CASSQPSTLGTGAFF. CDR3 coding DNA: TGCGCCAGCAGCCAACCCTCAACCCTCGGGACTGGAGCTTTCTTT.

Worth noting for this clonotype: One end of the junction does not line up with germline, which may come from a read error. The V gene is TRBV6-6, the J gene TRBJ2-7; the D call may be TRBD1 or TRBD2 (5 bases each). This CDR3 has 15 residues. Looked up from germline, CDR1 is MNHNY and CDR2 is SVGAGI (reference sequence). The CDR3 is CASSPRRGPFYEKHF. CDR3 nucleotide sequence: TGTGCCAGCAGTCCGCGACGGGGACCGTTCTACGAGAAGCACTTC.

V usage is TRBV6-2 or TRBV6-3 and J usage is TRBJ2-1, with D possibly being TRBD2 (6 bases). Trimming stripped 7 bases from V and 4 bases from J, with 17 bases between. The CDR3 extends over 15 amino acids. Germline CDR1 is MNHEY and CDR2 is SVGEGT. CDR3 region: CASTEKAGIYNEQFF. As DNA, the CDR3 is TGTGCCAGCACGGAAAAGGCGGGAATATACAATGAGCAGTTCTTC.

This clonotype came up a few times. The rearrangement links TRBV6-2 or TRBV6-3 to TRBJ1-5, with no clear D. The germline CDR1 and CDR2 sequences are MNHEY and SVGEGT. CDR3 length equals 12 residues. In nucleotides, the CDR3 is TGTGTCAGTAGCCTTACCGATCAGCCCCAGCATTTT. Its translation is CVSSLTDQPQHF.

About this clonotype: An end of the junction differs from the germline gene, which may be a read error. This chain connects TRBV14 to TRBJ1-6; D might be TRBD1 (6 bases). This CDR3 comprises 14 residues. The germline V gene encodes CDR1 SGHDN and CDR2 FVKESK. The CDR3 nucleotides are TGCGCCAGCAACGACTCAGGGGAAAATTCACCCCTCCACTTT. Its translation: CASNDSGENSPLHF.

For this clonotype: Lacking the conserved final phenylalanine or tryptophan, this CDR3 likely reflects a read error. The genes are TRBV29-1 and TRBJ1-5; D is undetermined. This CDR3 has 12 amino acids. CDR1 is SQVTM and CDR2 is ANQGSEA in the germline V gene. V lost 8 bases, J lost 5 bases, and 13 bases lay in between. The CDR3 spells CSTADGDQPQHS. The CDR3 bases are TGCAGCACCGCGGACGGCGATCAGCCCCAGCATTCT.

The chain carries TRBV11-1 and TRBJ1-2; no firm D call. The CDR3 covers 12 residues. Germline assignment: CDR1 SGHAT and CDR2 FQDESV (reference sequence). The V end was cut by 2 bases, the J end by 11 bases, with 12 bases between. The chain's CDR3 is CASSLRPSEYTF. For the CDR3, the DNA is TGTGCCAGCAGCTTAAGGCCGAGCGAGTACACCTTC.

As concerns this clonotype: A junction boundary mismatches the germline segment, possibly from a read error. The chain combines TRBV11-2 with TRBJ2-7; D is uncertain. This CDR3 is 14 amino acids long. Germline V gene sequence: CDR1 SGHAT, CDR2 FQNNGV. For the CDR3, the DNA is TGTGCCAACAGCTTAGATGGAGCTGCCTACGAGCAATACTTC. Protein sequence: CANSLDGAAYEQYF.

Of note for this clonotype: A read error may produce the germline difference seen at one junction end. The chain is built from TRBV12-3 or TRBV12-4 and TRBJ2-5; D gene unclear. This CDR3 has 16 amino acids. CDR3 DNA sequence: TGTGCCAGTAGTTATTATGGGCAGGTGGACCATGAGACCCAGTACTTC. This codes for CASSYYGQVDHETQYF.

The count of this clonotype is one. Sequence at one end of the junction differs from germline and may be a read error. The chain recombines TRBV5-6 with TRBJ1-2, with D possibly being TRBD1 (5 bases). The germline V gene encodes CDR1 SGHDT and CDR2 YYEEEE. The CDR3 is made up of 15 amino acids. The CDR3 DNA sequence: TGTGCCAGCAACTTGGGGCTCTTGGAAGACTATGGCTACACCTTC. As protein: CASNLGLLEDYGYTF.

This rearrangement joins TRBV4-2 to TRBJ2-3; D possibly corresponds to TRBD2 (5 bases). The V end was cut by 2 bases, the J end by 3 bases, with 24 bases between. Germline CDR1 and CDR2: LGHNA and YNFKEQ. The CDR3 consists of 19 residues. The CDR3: CASSQWVEGEPVGTDTQYF. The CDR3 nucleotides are TGTGCCAGCAGCCAATGGGTAGAGGGAGAGCCGGTTGGTACAGATACGCAGTATTTT.

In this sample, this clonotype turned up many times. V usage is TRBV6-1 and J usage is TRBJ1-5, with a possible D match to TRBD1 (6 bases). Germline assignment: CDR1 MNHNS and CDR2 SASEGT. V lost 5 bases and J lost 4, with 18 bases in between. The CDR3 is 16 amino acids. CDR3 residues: CASSPQGLTLNQPQHF. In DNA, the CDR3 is TGTGCCAGCAGTCCGCAGGGGCTGACCCTAAATCAGCCCCAGCATTTT.

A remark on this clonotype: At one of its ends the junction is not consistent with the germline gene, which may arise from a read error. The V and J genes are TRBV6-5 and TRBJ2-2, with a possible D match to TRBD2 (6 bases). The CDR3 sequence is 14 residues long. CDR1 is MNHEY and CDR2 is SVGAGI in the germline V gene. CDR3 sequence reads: CASRYSRKREKLLF. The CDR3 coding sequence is TGTGCCAGCAGGTACTCGAGGAAACGGGAGAAGCTGTTATTT.